This T cell receptor (beta chain) was documented in a study of radiation and T cells in renal cell carcinoma. At the level of the study: Nephrectomy followed 15 Gy stereotactic body radiation by 4 weeks.

Noted time point: baseline pretreatment blood. Treatment described: 15 Gy SBRT to primary tumor, nephrectomy 4 weeks later. The patient's renal cell carcinoma had clear cell pathology. Produced via immunoSEQ multiplex PCR; TCRdb's table is partial and in-frame only. The data hold some 150,000 clones, with approximately 82% observed a single time. The sequencing here drew on blood, taken from a patient whose treatment included radiotherapy and nephrectomy. The clonotype was recovered from a woman aged 45-59 years with renal cell carcinoma.

The CDR3 here is CASSKGNRGDGGYTF. In nucleotides, the CDR3 is TGTGCCAGCAGCAAAGGGAACAGGGGTGACGGTGGCTACACCTTC. This chain joins TRBV7-8 and TRBJ1-2; TRBD1 matches 7 bases. Germline CDR1 is SGHVS and CDR2 is FQNEAQ. The V segment lost 5 bases and the J segment 7 bases; nucleotides outside the gene matches: 13. The CDR3 runs to 15 residues.